The clone carrying this TCR beta chain was recorded a few times. The antigen is unknown. Uncontrolled infections, other autoimmune diseases, pregnancy or lactation led to exclusion of patients. PBMCs stemmed from more than 7.5 ml fresh peripheral blood. These data originate in a study of T cells in Graves' hyperthyroidism and ophthalmopathy. Study-level results: By a 13 V-J model, ophthalmopathy was set apart from stable hyperthyroidism. Blood samples included most of the expanded thyroid clonotypes exceeding 0.001.

TCR beta CDR3 regions were amplified from RNA. RT-PCR in the first round (using the HTBI primer set) targeted the TCR CDR3. TCRdb independently ran MiXCR on the multiplex PCR reads; one entry per CDR3 protein. The profile shows 480,000 or so distinct CDR3 sequences, approximately 15% of them singletons. CDR1 and CDR2 (germline): LGHDT, YNNKEL (reference sequence). V lost 0 bases and J lost 3, with 11 bases in between. The CDR3 loop spans 15 amino acids. This chain joins TRBV3-1 and TRBJ2-5; no clear D. Material for sequencing was blood. The TCR comes from a woman younger than 30 with Graves' hyperthyroidism. The CDR3 spells CASSQDVGTKETQYF. The CDR3 bases are TGTGCCAGCAGCCAAGATGTTGGCACTAAAGAGACCCAGTACTTC.